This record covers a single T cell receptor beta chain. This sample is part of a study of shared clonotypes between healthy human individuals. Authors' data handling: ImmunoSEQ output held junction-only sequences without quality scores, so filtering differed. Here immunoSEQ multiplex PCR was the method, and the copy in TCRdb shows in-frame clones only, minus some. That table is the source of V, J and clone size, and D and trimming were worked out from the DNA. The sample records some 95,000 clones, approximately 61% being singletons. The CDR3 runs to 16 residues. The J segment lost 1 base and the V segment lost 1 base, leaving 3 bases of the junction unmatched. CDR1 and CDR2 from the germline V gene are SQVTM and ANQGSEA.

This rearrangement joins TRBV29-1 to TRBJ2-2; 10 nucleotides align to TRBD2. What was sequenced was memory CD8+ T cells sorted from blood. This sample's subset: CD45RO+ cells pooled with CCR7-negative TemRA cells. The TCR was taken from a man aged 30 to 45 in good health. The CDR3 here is CSVEAASGRNTGELFF. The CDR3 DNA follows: TGCAGCGTTGAAGCTGCTAGCGGGAGGAACACCGGGGAGCTGTTTTTT.